The next 3 T cell receptor beta chains were all read from a single sample in a study of beta chain features in type 1 diabetes. As every portion of the isolated RNA was reverse transcribed, the sequencing read expressed TCRB transcripts. Libraries were prepared by immunoSEQ multiplex PCR; TCRdb keeps only in-frame clonotypes and omits some of them. The sample has some 150,000 clones; 6.9% are singletons. Sequencing used central memory CD4+ T cells from blood. These receptors all stem from a woman aged 30 to 39 in good health.

This clone was counted once. The chain is built from TRBV6-5 and TRBJ1-1, with 10 bases matching TRBD1. There are 13 residues in the CDR3. J gave up 3 bases and V 9 bases, and 4 bases lay outside the gene matches. The germline V gene has CDR1 MNHEY and CDR2 SVGAGI. In DNA form, the CDR3 reads TGTGCCAGTTCGGGACAGGGGTACACTGAAGCTTTCTTT. It codes for CASSGQGYTEAFF.

This clone was detected only once. The chain couples TRBV6-6 to TRBJ1-5; the D is unclear. This CDR3 is 14 amino acids long. CDR1 and CDR2 (germline): MNHNY, SVGAGI (reference sequence). Trimming removed 10 bases at V and 2 bases at J, with 15 bases between. The CDR3 loop is CAIRDTGGNQPQHF. The CDR3 DNA sequence: TGTGCCATCAGAGACACCGGTGGCAATCAGCCCCAGCATTTT.

This clone has at least ten counts. CDR3 bases: TGTGCCAGCAGCGTAGGGGCAGGCAGCTTAGCCAAAAACATTCAGTACTTC. It codes for CASSVGAGSLAKNIQYF. The chain uses TRBV9 and TRBJ2-4, with unresolved D. This CDR3 spans 17 amino acids. Trimming shortened V by 0 bases and J by 0 bases, and 13 bases separated the two germline ends. Germline CDR1 is SGDLS and CDR2 is YYNGEE.